The 4 T cell receptor beta chains below all came from one sample that was sequenced in a study of monozygotic twins with inflammatory bowel disease. From its re-call of the 5' RACE reads, TCRdb lists each CDR3 protein once, without DNA. The listing records around 450,000 distinct CDR3 sequences. Specimen: blood. The origin of the receptors is a human donor with ulcerative colitis or Crohn's disease, or a healthy co-twin of an affected twin (not recorded which).

The chain joins TRBV20-1 to TRBJ2-7; TCRdb's D gene call, TRBD1, goes unchecked for lack of DNA. In germline, CDR1 is DFQATT, CDR2 SNEGSKA (reference sequence). The CDR3 totals 17 residues. The CDR3 loop is CSASDRDKAASSYEQYF.

This rearrangement joins TRBV20-1 to TRBJ2-1; the TCRdb call, TRBD2, lacks DNA for checking. Germline loops: CDR1 DFQATT, CDR2 SNEGSKA (reference sequence). The CDR3 covers 15 residues. The chain's CDR3 is CSAQVGWRGLNEQFF.

The genes are TRBV5-6 and TRBJ2-5; TCRdb lists TRBD1, though no DNA is available to test this call. Germline CDR1 is SGHDT and CDR2 is YYEEEE. The CDR3 spans 18 residues. The CDR3 sequence is CASSSILYGTGPQETQYF.

The J gene is TRBJ1-6, the V gene TRBV12-3 or TRBV12-4; as DNA is missing, the TRBD1 call by TCRdb cannot be tested. This CDR3 region has 17 residues. The chain's CDR3 is CASSFHGGAGHNSPLHF.